Sequencing of this T cell receptor beta chain was carried out in a study of cytomegalovirus exposure and HLA in healthy donors. About the research overall: Earlier findings included nearly 120 million unique TCR beta sequences obtained from about 179 million T cells.

Findings and caveats of the study: Common viral pathogens seemed to be connected with several of the most significant clusters, according to a later analysis. A reported reduction in N-insertions relative to the roughly 610-donor mean was seen in an Asian-associated ancestry cluster in a later analysis. Rarity held for most TCR sequences, but there were some public TCRs that occurred in many donors.

CDR1 and CDR2 from the germline V gene are MRHNA and SNTAGT. This CDR3 has 14 amino acids. With 4 bases clipped from V and 0 bases from J, the junction kept 0 bases outside the gene matches. The PCR made use of 60 Vbeta and 13 Jbeta primers. Assay used: immunoSEQ multiplex PCR; TCRdb lists only in-frame clones, some missing. The sample table sets out around 27,000 clones. About this clone: Its specificity is unknown.

The sequencing input was PBMCs. This TCR was recovered from a man aged 25-40 years in good health and CMV-seronegative. The gene calls are TRBV6-4 and TRBJ2-3, with TRBD2 matching over 8 bases. The CDR3 reads CASSASGSTDTQYF. The CDR3 DNA reads as TGTGCCAGCAGTGCTAGCGGGAGCACAGATACGCAGTATTTT.